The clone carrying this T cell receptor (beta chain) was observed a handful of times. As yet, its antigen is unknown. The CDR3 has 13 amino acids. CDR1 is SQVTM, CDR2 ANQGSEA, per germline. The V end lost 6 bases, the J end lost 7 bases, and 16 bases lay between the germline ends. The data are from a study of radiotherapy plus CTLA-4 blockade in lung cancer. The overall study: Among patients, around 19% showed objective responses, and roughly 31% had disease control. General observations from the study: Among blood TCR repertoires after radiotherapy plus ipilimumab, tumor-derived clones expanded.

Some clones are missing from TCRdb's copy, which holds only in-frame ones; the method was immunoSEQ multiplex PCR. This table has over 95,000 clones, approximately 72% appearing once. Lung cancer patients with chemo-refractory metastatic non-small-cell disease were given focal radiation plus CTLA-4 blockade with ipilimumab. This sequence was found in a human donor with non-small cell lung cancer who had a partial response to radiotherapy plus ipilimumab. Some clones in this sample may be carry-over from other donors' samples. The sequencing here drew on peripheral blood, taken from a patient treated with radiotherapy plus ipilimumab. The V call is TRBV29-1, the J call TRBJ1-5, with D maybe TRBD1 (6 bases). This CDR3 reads CSVETGQGQPQHF. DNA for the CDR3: TGCAGCGTCGAAACAGGGCAAGGACAGCCCCAGCATTTT.